The 30 T cell receptor beta chains below were found in one sample sequenced in a study of metastatic and nonmetastatic thyroid tumors. TCRdb recomputed clones from the PCR reads via MiXCR. The sample consists of around 45,000 clones, roughly 15% of them appearing once. No patient had received any treatment before thyroid surgery. The sequenced material came from blood. The source of these receptors is a female donor with papillary thyroid cancer or a benign thyroid nodule (not recorded which). Some clones in this sample may be carry-over from other donors' samples.

The V gene is TRBV7-6, the J gene TRBJ2-7, with D possibly called TRBD1 or TRBD2 (5 bases each). CDR3 length: 13 amino acids. V lost 4 bases and J 8 bases, leaving 15 bases between the germline ends. The germline V gene encodes CDR1 SGHVS and CDR2 FNYEAQ. The CDR3 loop is CASSSDGGGQQYF. The CDR3 coding sequence is TGTGCCAGCAGCTCAGACGGTGGGGGTCAGCAGTACTTC.

This clone was found many times. A much larger clone sits a single nucleotide away, making a read error possible. The genes are TRBV20-1 and TRBJ1-5, with D unresolved. Germline V gene sequence: CDR1 DFQATT, CDR2 SNEGSKA (reference sequence). The CDR3 covers 12 residues. Trimming stripped 2 bases from V and 9 bases from J, with 11 bases between. The DNA for the CDR3 is TGCAGTGCTAGACCGGGTGTTCGGCCCCAGCATTTT. Amino acids: CSARPGVRPQHF.

This clone ranks as hyperexpanded. The V call is TRBV10-3, the J call TRBJ2-2; no clear D. Trimming removed 3 bases from V and 5 bases from J, with 10 bases in between. The CDR3 has 14 residues. Germline CDR1 reads ENHRY; CDR2 reads SYGVKD. The CDR3 region has the DNA TGTGCCATCAGTGATGAGACTCCGACCGGGGAGCTGTTTTTT. This codes for CAISDETPTGELFF.

This clone was detected only a few times. This chain uses TRBV2 with TRBJ2-1; 7 bases fit TRBD2. This CDR3 comprises 14 residues. The trim removed 1 base at V and 10 bases at J, leaving 7 bases unmatched. CDR1 is SNHLY and CDR2 is FYNNEI in the germline V gene. The chain's CDR3 is CASSEEAGATEQFF. The CDR3 region has the DNA TGTGCCAGCAGTGAAGAGGCGGGAGCTACCGAGCAGTTCTTC.

The rearrangement joins TRBV6-1 to TRBJ2-3, with unresolved D. V gave up 3 bases and J gave up 3 bases, with 10 bases separating them. The CDR3 loop spans 14 amino acids. The germline V gene has CDR1 MNHNS and CDR2 SASEGT. The CDR3 reads CASSDRWPTDTQYF. As DNA, the CDR3 is TGTGCCAGCAGTGATCGGTGGCCTACAGATACGCAGTATTTT.

This clone has a count of ten or more. This same CDR3 is encoded by further DNA sequences in the sample. The chain combines TRBV7-3 with TRBJ2-2; D not resolved. CDR3 length equals 14 residues. Per germline, CDR1 SGHTA and CDR2 FQGTGA. V lost 5 bases and J 0 bases, leaving 7 bases between the germline ends. The CDR3 spells CASSTEPNTGELFF. CDR3 DNA sequence: TGTGCCAGCAGCACAGAGCCGAACACCGGGGAGCTGTTTTTT.

The CDR3 DNA reads as TGCAGTGGTATAGCGGGGGCTCAAGAGACCCAGTACTTC. Its protein product is CSGIAGAQETQYF. The chain employs TRBV20-1 and TRBJ2-5, with TRBD2 identical over 9 bases. This CDR3 has 13 residues. Germline CDR1 reads DFQATT; CDR2 reads SNEGSKA (reference sequence). The V segment lost 7 bases and the J segment 2 bases; nucleotides outside the gene matches: 5.

This clone showed up many times. The gene calls are TRBV2 and TRBJ2-1, with 11 bases aligning to TRBD2. V gave up 7 bases and J gave up 6 bases; unmatched junction bases: 8. The CDR3 has 15 residues. CDR1 SNHLY and CDR2 FYNNEI come from the germline V gene. The CDR3 spells CASTLGLAGPNEQFF. CDR3 sequence (DNA): TGTGCCAGCACCCTCGGACTAGCGGGTCCCAATGAGCAGTTCTTC.

This chain joins TRBV5-1 and TRBJ2-6; no clear D gene. V shed 0 bases and J shed 0 bases, with 4 bases lying between them. The CDR3 contains 15 residues. From germline, CDR1 is SGHRS and CDR2 YFSETQ. DNA for the CDR3: TGCGCCAGCAGCTTGGATTCCTCTGGGGCCAACGTCCTGACTTTC. It specifies CASSLDSSGANVLTF.

This clone has ten or more counts. Its ends do not fully match the called genes, so a read error is possible. Other DNA sequences of this sample code for an identical CDR3. The V and J genes are TRBV5-1 and TRBJ1-1; the D gene is possibly TRBD1 (5 bases). The CDR3 contains 14 residues. Germline CDR1 is SGHRS and CDR2 is YFSETQ. The CDR3 reads CASSLVGGDTEAFF. CDR3 nucleotides: TGCGCCAGCAGCTTGGTGGGGGGTGACACTGAAGCTTTCTTC.

The chain carries TRBV19 and TRBJ2-7; D is unclear. This CDR3 region has 15 residues. Trimming pared 3 bases from V and 2 bases from J, leaving 14 bases between. CDR1 is LNHDA and CDR2 is SQIVND in the germline V gene (reference sequence). The CDR3 is CASSISMEETYEQYF. In nucleotides, the CDR3 is TGTGCCAGTAGTATTTCCATGGAAGAGACCTACGAGCAGTACTTC.

This clone was counted at least ten times. The rearrangement uses TRBV11-2 and TRBJ2-3; no clear D gene. The CDR3 spans 15 residues. Trimming stripped 4 bases from V and 2 bases from J, with 13 bases between. CDR1 is SGHAT and CDR2 is FQNNGV in the germline V gene. The CDR3 DNA sequence: TGTGCCAGCAGCTCCGTACGGGTCGCCACAGATACGCAGTATTTT. This encodes CASSSVRVATDTQYF.

A few counts support this clone. This chain joins TRBV6-1 and TRBJ2-7; 12 nucleotides match TRBD2. Per the germline V gene, CDR1 is MNHNS and CDR2 is SASEGT. With 7 bases clipped from V and 4 bases from J, the junction kept 8 bases outside the gene matches. This CDR3 comprises 15 residues. The CDR3 nucleotides read TGTGCCAGCAACCTACTAGCGGGGGGTCTATACGAGCAGTACTTC. Translating gives CASNLLAGGLYEQYF.

The table lists this clone with a few counts. The V and J genes are TRBV24-1 and TRBJ1-2, with 12 bases lining up with TRBD1. The CDR3 consists of 16 residues. In germline, CDR1 is KGHDR, CDR2 SFDVKD. V was pared by 2 bases and J by 6 bases, with 6 bases of the junction left unmatched. The CDR3 is CATSDSGTGGADGYTF. CDR3 in DNA: TGTGCCACCAGTGATTCGGGGACAGGGGGCGCCGATGGCTACACCTTC.

This clone was recorded at least ten times. The J gene is TRBJ2-1, the V gene TRBV5-1, with 9 bases aligning to TRBD2. Germline trimming cut 2 bases from V and 4 bases from J; bases unmatched to any gene: 7. Germline values: CDR1 SGHRS, CDR2 YFSETQ. This CDR3 region has 16 residues. The CDR3 bases are TGCGCCAGCAGCTTTGGCCCTAGCGGGACTTACAATGAGCAGTTCTTC. Translation: CASSFGPSGTYNEQFF. The full variable domain, in which reference TRBV5-1 and TRBJ2-1 provide the parts outside the CDR3, is KAGVTQTPRYLIKTRGQQVTLSCSPISGHRSVSWYQQTPGQGLQFLFEYFSETQRNKGNFPGRFSGRQFSNSRSEMNVSTLELGDSALYLCASSFGPSGTYNEQFFGPGTRLTVL.

A remark on this clone: Just one base apart from a much larger clone, this may be a read error. CDR3 coding DNA: TGTGCCAGCAGCTTAACGAACACCGGGGAGCTGTTTTTT. It translates to CASSLTNTGELFF. J is TRBJ2-2 and V is TRBV7-9; D uncertain. This CDR3 spans 13 amino acids. Germline V lookup: CDR1 SEHNR, CDR2 FQNEAQ (reference sequence). V dropped 2 bases and J dropped 0 bases, with 1 base sitting between them.

This clone showed up many times. CDR3 sequence (DNA): TGTGCCAGCAGCTCCCGGACAGCGAAAAGCTCCTACGAGCAGTACTTC. It is translated as CASSSRTAKSSYEQYF. V usage is TRBV7-2 and J usage is TRBJ2-7, with a tentative D call TRBD1 (6 bases). CDR3 size: 16 residues. CDR1 is SGHTA and CDR2 is FQGNSA in the germline V gene. Trimming shortened V by 4 bases and J by 0 bases, and 16 bases separated the two germline ends.

This clone was seen at least ten times. The chain recombines TRBV5-4 with TRBJ2-1; perhaps TRBD2 as D (5 bases). Germline V gene data show CDR1 as SGHNT and CDR2 as YYREEE (reference sequence). Trimming removed 0 bases from V and 0 bases from J, with 13 bases in between. The CDR3 sequence is 17 residues long. The CDR3 DNA is TGTGCCAGCAGCTTGGGGGGAGAGGTCAGCTCCTACAATGAGCAGTTCTTC. Translating it yields CASSLGGEVSSYNEQFF.

This clone was observed many times. An end of the junction differs from the germline gene, which may be a read error. CDR3 nucleotides: TGCGGATCCAGGCGATTAAGCACAGATACGCAGTATTTT. This encodes CGSRRLSTDTQYF. The J gene is TRBJ2-3, the V gene TRBV27; D call uncertain. This CDR3 is built from 13 residues. CDR1 is MNHEY, CDR2 SMNVEV, per germline (reference sequence).

Sample share makes this clone medium-sized. This sequence joins TRBV6-1 and TRBJ1-2, with a weak D call TRBD1 (5 bases). The germline V gene has CDR1 MNHNS and CDR2 SASEGT. V was trimmed by 6 bases and J by 8 bases, leaving 16 bases between them. The CDR3 spans 13 residues. CDR3 amino acids: CASRTGPRRGYTF. CDR3 coding DNA: TGTGCCAGCAGGACGGGACCGAGGAGGGGCTACACCTTC.

The table lists this clone with a few counts. The chain recombines TRBV6-1 with TRBJ2-2; D is perhaps TRBD1 (6 bases). Germline V CDR1 and CDR2: MNHNS, SASEGT. V was trimmed by 4 bases and J by 6 bases, leaving 12 bases between them. CDR3 length equals 14 residues. CDR3 residues: CASSAQGIPGELFF. For the CDR3, the DNA is TGTGCCAGCAGTGCACAGGGAATTCCCGGGGAGCTGTTTTTT.

The gene calls are TRBV28 and TRBJ1-1; 7 nucleotides line up with TRBD1. Germline-derived CDR1 and CDR2 are MDHEN and SYDVKM. Trimming at V came to 8 bases and at J to 6 bases, leaving 3 bases not matched to a gene. This CDR3 is built from 11 residues. The CDR3 reads CASSQGAEAFF. CDR3 nucleotides: TGTGCCAGCTCCCAGGGGGCTGAAGCTTTCTTT. The whole variable domain, remainder taken from reference TRBV28 and TRBJ1-1, is DVKVTQSSRYLVKRTGEKVFLECVQDMDHENMFWYRQDPGLGLRLIYFSYDVKMKEKGDIPEGYSVSREKKERFSLILESASTNQTSMYLCASSQGAEAFFGQGTRLTVV.

In this sample, this clone turned up many times. This chain connects TRBV4-1 to TRBJ2-7; 7 positions agree with TRBD2. J lost 6 bases, V lost 0 bases, and 8 bases had no gene match. CDR3 length equals 15 residues. Germline loops: CDR1 MGHRA, CDR2 YSYEKL. In nucleotides, the CDR3 is TGCGCCAGCAGCCAAGAGGGAGCGGGACCGTCCGAGCAGTACTTC. Protein: CASSQEGAGPSEQYF.

This clone was recorded a few times. The V call is TRBV4-1, the J call TRBJ2-7; D not certain. Trimming removed 0 bases from V and 2 bases from J, with 14 bases in between. The CDR3 length is 16 residues. Per germline, CDR1 MGHRA and CDR2 YSYEKL. In nucleotides, the CDR3 is TGCGCCAGCAGCCAAGATAGCTCGTCTCCAGCCTACGAGCAGTACTTC. It translates to CASSQDSSSPAYEQYF.

This clone was counted at least ten times. The chain is built from TRBV12-5 and TRBJ2-2; unclear D gene. CDR3 length equals 11 residues. Trimming removed 6 bases from V and 6 bases from J, with 5 bases in between. Germline V gene data show CDR1 as LGHNT and CDR2 as FRNRAP. Here the CDR3 reads CASGLAGELFF. In DNA, the CDR3 is TGTGCTAGTGGCCTTGCCGGGGAGCTGTTTTTT.

About this clone: This may be a read error: a much more frequent sequence differs by one nucleotide. Other nucleotide sequences from this sample produce the same CDR3. This chain joins TRBV5-6 and TRBJ2-7, with 11 bases that match TRBD1. J was trimmed by 7 bases and V by 4 bases; bases with no gene match: 7. The CDR3 length is 14 residues. Germline CDR1 and CDR2: SGHDT and YYEEEE. The CDR3 DNA sequence: TGTGCCAGCAGCCCGGGGACAGGGGGACGGGAGCAGTACTTC. It encodes CASSPGTGGREQYF.

V and J are TRBV30 and TRBJ2-7, with D uncertain. The CDR3 spans 12 residues. Looked up from germline, CDR1 is GTSNPN and CDR2 is SVGIG (reference sequence). Trimming took 3 bases from V and 3 from J, leaving 9 bases between them. The CDR3 reads CAWSDGNYEQYF. The CDR3 DNA sequence: TGTGCCTGGAGCGATGGGAACTACGAGCAGTACTTC.

Turning to this clone: This may arise from a read error, as a much more abundant clone is one base away. The rearrangement uses TRBV29-1 and TRBJ2-5, with 10 bases matching TRBD1. Germline-derived CDR1 and CDR2 are SQVTM and ANQGSEA. V shed 2 bases and J 5 bases; nucleotides not matched to a gene: 8. The length of the CDR3 is 15 residues. In nucleotides, the CDR3 is TGCAGCGTTGAAACGACAGGGGGCGCGGAGGAGACCCAGTACTTC. Protein sequence: CSVETTGGAEETQYF.

Notes on this clone: Since a much larger clone is just one base distant, this may be a read error. The DNA for the CDR3 is TGTGCCAGCAGTTTTTCCGCGTGGAACACCGAGGAGCTGTTTTTT. Encoded protein: CASSFSAWNTEELFF. The rearrangement uses TRBV28 and TRBJ2-2; D uncertain. The CDR3 runs 15 residues. CDR1 MDHEN and CDR2 SYDVKM come from the germline V gene.

This clone showed up many times. The genes are TRBV2 and TRBJ1-1; 7 bases map to TRBD1. V gave up 10 bases and J gave up 10 bases; unmatched junction bases: 9. There are 11 residues in the CDR3. Germline CDR1 and CDR2: SNHLY and FYNNEI. CDR3 bases: TGTGCCAACAGGGAAAGGGGGCCAGCTTTCTTT. It specifies CANRERGPAFF.